The next 8 T cell receptor beta chains were all read from a single sample in a study of human CD8 memory T cell subsets. UMI-labeled 5' RACE was used, and it produced the TCR beta libraries. One entry per CDR3 protein, without DNA, is what TCRdb gives after re-calling the 5' RACE reads. The table counts under 20,000 distinct CDR3 sequences; about 5% lies in the top ten. The specimen was CD8+ T cells from PBMCs. The receptors come from a human donor in good health.

This chain joins TRBV4-2 and TRBJ2-7. Germline V gene lookup returns CDR1 LGHNA and CDR2 YNFKEQ. The CDR3 covers 13 residues. The CDR3 reads CASSPRRTYEQYF.

The CDR3 spells CASSEPAGSTDTQYF. This rearrangement joins TRBV6-1 to TRBJ2-3; the TCRdb call, TRBD2, lacks DNA for checking. This CDR3 contains 15 residues. Per germline, CDR1 MNHNS and CDR2 SASEGT.

The genes are TRBV9 and TRBJ2-7; checking the TCRdb D call of TRBD2 is not possible without DNA. The CDR3 is made up of 16 amino acids. Germline assignment: CDR1 SGDLS and CDR2 YYNGEE. CDR3 sequence: CASSLSSGGHSYEQYF.

V usage is TRBV19 and J usage is TRBJ2-7; checking the TCRdb D call of TRBD1 is not possible without DNA. The CDR3 covers 12 residues. Germline CDR1 LNHDA, CDR2 SQIVND (reference sequence). The CDR3 is CATGDRSYEQYF. The full variable domain, rest sourced from reference TRBV19 and TRBJ2-7, is DGGITQSPKYLFRKEGQNVTLSCEQNLNHDAMYWYRQDPGQGLRLIYYSQIVNDFQKGDIAEGYSVSREKKESFPLTVTSAQKNPTAFYLCATGDRSYEQYFGPGTRLTVT.

The rearrangement joins TRBV20-1 to TRBJ2-3; the D gene TCRdb calls, TRBD2, cannot be checked with no DNA. The germline CDR1 and CDR2 sequences are DFQATT and SNEGSKA (reference sequence). This CDR3 has 15 residues. The CDR3 spells CSARDRDSGRDTQYF.

The chain combines TRBV7-6 with TRBJ1-4; the D gene TCRdb calls, TRBD1, cannot be checked with no DNA. Per the germline V gene, CDR1 is SGHVS and CDR2 is FNYEAQ. This CDR3 has 15 residues. The CDR3 spells CASSLGTGGSEKLFF.

V and J are TRBV11-2 and TRBJ2-5; TCRdb returns TRBD2, unconfirmable since there is no DNA. The CDR3 is made up of 15 amino acids. Per germline, CDR1 SGHAT and CDR2 FQNNGV. This chain's CDR3 is CASSLVGGRRETQYF. The full variable domain, its missing parts supplied by reference TRBV11-2 and TRBJ2-5, is EAGVAQSPRYKIIEKRQSVAFWCNPISGHATLYWYQQILGQGPKLLIQFQNNGVVDDSQLPKDRFSAERLKGVDSTLKIQPAKLEDSAVYLCASSLVGGRRETQYFGPGTRLLVL.

The genes are TRBV29-1 and TRBJ2-3; TCRdb returns TRBD1, unconfirmable since there is no DNA. The CDR3 is made up of 14 amino acids. CDR1 and CDR2 from the germline V gene are SQVTM and ANQGSEA. The chain's CDR3 is CSVEVRTETDTQYF.